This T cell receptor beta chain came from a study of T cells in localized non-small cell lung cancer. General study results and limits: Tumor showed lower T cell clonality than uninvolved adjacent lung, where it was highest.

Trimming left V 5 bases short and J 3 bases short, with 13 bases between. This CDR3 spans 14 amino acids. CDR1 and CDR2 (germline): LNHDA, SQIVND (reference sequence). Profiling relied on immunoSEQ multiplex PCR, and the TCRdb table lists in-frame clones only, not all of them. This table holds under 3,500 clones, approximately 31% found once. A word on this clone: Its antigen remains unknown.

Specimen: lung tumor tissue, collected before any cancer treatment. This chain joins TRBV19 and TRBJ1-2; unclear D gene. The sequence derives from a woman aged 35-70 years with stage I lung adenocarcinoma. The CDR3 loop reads CASSVGSVYYGYTF. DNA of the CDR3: TGTGCCAGTAGTGTGGGAAGCGTGTACTATGGCTACACCTTC.